The source of this T cell receptor (beta chain) is a study of cytomegalovirus exposure and HLA in healthy donors. General study results and limits: A link between a missense DCLRE1C variant and TCR beta V- and J-gene trimming emerged from a later analysis. There was a cluster of highly shared sequence variants that was likely a sequencing artifact. Later analysis placed DRB1 highest and HLA-C lowest in TCR association rates, which differed by HLA locus. As immune exposure information, only CMV serostatus was available.

PCR primers comprised 60 Vbeta and 13 Jbeta primers. Measured with immunoSEQ multiplex PCR; TCRdb has only the in-frame clones, and not every one. The repertoire holds roughly 190,000 clones, with approximately 84% as singletons. The sample holds one count of this clone. Antigen specificity is unknown. The same CDR3 arises from other DNA sequences in this sample as well. CDR1 is SGHDN, CDR2 FVKESK, per germline. The ends were cut back, 3 bases at V and 6 bases at J, with 15 bases in the middle. The CDR3 contains 14 residues. The chain recombines TRBV14 with TRBJ2-7; weak D call: TRBD1 (5 bases). Source material: PBMCs. This clonotype was obtained from a female donor in good health and CMV-seronegative. CDR3 coding DNA: TGTGCCAGCAGCCAGGATCTCAGGGTTACCGAGCAGTACTTC. Translating gives CASSQDLRVTEQYF.